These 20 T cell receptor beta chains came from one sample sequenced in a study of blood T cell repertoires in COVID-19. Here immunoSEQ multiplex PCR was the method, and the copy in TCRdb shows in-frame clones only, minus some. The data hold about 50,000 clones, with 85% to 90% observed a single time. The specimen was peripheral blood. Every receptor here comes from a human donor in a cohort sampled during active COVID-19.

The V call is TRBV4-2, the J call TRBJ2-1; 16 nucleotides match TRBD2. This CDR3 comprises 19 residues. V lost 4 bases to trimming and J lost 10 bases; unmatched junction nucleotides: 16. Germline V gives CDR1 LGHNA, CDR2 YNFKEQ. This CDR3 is CASSLRPGTSGGAAPEQFF. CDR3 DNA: TGTGCCAGCAGCCTACGACCCGGGACTAGCGGGGGGGCCGCTCCCGAGCAGTTCTTC.

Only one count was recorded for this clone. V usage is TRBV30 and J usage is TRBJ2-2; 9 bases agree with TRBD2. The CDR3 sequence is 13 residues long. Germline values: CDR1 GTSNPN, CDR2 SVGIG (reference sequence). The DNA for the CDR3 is TGTGTTCTAGCGGGAACGGTAACCGGGGAGCTGTTTTTT. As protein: CVLAGTVTGELFF.

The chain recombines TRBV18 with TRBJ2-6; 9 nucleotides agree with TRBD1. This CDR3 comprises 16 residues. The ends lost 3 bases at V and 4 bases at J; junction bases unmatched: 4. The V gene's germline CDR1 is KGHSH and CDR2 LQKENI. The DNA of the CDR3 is TGTGCCAGCTCACCCGGGACAGGGATGGGGGCCAACGTCCTGACTTTC. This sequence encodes CASSPGTGMGANVLTF.

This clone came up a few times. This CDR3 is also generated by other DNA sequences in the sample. The CDR3 is CSVDETGDTEAFF. In nucleotides, the CDR3 is TGCAGCGTTGACGAAACAGGAGACACTGAAGCTTTCTTT. The genes are TRBV29-1 and TRBJ1-1, with D possibly being TRBD1 (5 bases). Germline CDR1 reads SQVTM; CDR2 reads ANQGSEA. CDR3 length: 13 residues. Trimming cost V 3 bases and J 3 bases, with 11 bases left between them.

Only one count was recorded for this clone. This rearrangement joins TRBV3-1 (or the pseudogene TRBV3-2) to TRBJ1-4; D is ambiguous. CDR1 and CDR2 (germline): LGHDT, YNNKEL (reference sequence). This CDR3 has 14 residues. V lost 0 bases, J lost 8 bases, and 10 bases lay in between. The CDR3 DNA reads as TGTGCCAGCAGCCAAGATTGGGCGGGGGAAAAACTGTTTTTT. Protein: CASSQDWAGEKLFF.

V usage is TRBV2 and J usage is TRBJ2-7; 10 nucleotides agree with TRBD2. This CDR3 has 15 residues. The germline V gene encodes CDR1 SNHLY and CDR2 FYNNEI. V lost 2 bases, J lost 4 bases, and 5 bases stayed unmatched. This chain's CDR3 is CASSELASGRYEQYV. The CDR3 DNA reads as TGTGCCAGCAGTGAACTGGCTAGCGGGAGATACGAGCAGTACGTC.

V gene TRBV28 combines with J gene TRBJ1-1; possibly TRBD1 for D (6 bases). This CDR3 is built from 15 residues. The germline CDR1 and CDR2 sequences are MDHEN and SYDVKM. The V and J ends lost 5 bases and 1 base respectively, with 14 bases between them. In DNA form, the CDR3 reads TGTGCCAGCAGTCCCGGGGGGGGCGGGAACACTGAAGCTTTCTTT. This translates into CASSPGGGGNTEAFF.

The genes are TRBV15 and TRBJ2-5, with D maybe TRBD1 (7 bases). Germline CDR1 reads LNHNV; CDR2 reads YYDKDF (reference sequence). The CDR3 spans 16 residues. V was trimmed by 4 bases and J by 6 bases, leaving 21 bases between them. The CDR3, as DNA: TGTGCCACCAGCAACCTTGGCGGGACAGCGGTGAAGACCCAGTACTTC. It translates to CATSNLGGTAVKTQYF. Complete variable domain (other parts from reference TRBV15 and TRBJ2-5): DAMVIQNPRYQVTQFGKPVTLSCSQTLNHNVMYWYQQKSSQAPKLLFHYYDKDFNNEADTPDNFQSRRPNTSFCFLDIRSPGLGDTAMYLCATSNLGGTAVKTQYFGPGTRLLVL.

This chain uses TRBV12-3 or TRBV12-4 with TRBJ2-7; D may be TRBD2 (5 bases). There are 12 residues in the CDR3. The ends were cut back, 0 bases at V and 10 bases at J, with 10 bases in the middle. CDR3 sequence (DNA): TGTGCCAGCAGTTTAGCAGCGGCCGTACAGTACGTC. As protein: CASSLAAAVQYV.

Here the CDR3 DNA reads TGTGCCAGCAGCCAAGGTATGGGGGGGGGAGAGCAGTACTTC. Translating it yields CASSQGMGGGEQYF. The V and J genes are TRBV3-1 (or the pseudogene TRBV3-2) and TRBJ2-7; 7 nucleotides line up with TRBD2. CDR1 is LGHDT, CDR2 YNNKEL, per germline (reference sequence). The ends lost 1 base at V and 7 bases at J; junction bases unmatched: 7. The CDR3 is made up of 14 amino acids.

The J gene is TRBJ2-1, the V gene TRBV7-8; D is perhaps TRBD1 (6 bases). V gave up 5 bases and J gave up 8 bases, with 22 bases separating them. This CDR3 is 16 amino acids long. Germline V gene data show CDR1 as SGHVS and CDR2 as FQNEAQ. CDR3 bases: TGTGCCAGCAGCGCTTGGGCAGGGGCTACCCTCCATGAGCAGTTCTTC. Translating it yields CASSAWAGATLHEQFF.

DNA for the CDR3: TGTGCCAGCAGTCCCCGGGCTAGCGGGGCACGGAATGAGCAGTTCTTC. This codes for CASSPRASGARNEQFF. The V and J genes are TRBV27 and TRBJ2-1; TRBD2 matches 9 bases. The CDR3 length is 16 residues. Germline-derived CDR1 and CDR2 are MNHEY and SMNVEV (reference sequence). With V trimmed by 5 bases and J by 7 bases, 12 bases remained unmatched.

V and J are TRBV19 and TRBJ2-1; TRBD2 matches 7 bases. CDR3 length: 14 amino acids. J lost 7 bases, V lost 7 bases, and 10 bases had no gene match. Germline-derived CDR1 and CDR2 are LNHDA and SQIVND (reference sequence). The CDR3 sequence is CASKAAGRENEQFF. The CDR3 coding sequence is TGTGCCAGTAAGGCAGCGGGAAGGGAAAATGAGCAGTTCTTC.

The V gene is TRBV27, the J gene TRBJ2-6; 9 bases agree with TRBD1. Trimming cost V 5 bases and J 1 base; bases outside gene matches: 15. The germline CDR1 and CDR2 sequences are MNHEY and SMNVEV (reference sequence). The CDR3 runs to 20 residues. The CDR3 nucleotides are TGTGCCAGCAGTCAACAGGGGGCTACGTATTCCTTATCTGGGGCCAACGTCCTGACTTTC. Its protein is CASSQQGATYSLSGANVLTF.

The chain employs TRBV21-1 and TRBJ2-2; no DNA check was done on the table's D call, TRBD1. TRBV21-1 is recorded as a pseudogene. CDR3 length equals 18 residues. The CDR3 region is CASSPRRGQGSNTGELFF. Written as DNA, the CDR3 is TGTGCCAGCAGCCCTCGGAGAGGACAGGGCTCGAACACCGGGGAGCTGTTTTTT.

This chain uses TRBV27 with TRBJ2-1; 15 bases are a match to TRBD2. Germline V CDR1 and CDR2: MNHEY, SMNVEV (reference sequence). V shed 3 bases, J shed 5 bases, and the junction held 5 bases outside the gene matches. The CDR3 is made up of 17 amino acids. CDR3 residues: CASSFVGLAGGDNEQFF. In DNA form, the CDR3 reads TGTGCCAGCAGTTTTGTGGGACTAGCGGGGGGAGACAATGAGCAGTTCTTC.

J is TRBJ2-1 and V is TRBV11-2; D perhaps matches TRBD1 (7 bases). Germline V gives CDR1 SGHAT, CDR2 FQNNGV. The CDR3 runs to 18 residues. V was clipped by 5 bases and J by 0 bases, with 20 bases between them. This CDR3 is CASSTQGGGGDSYNEQFF. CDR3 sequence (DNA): TGTGCCAGCAGCACCCAAGGGGGCGGCGGGGACTCCTACAATGAGCAGTTCTTC.

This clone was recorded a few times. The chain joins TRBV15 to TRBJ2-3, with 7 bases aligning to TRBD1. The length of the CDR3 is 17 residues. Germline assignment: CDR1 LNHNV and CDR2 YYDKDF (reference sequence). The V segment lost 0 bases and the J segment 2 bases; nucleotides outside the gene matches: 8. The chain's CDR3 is CATSRDPDRIVTDTQYF. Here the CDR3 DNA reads TGTGCCACCAGCAGAGATCCGGACAGGATAGTCACAGATACGCAGTATTTT.

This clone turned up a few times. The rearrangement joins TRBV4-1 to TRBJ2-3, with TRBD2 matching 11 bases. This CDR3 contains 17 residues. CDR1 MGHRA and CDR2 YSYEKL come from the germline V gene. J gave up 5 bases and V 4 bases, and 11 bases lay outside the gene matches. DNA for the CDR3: TGCGCCAGCAGCCGCCGTACTAGCGGGGGAGGTGAAGATACGCAGTATTTT. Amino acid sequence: CASSRRTSGGGEDTQYF.

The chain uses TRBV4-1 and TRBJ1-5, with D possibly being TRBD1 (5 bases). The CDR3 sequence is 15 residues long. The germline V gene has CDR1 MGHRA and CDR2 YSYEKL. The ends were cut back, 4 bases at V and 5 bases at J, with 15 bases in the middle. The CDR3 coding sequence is TGCGCCAGCAGCCGAGACAGTGGTAATGATCAGCCCCAGCATTTT. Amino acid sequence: CASSRDSGNDQPQHF.